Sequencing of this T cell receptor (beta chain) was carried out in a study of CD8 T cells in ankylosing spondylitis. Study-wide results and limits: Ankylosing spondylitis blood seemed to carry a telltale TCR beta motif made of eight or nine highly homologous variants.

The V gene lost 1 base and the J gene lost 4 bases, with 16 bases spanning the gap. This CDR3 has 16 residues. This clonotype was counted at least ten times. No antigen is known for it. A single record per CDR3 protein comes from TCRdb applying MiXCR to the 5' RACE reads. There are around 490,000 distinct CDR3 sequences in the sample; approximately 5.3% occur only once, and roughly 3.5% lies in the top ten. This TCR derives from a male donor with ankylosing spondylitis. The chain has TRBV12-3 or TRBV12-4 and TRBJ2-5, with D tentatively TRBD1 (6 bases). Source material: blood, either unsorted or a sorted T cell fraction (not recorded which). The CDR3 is CASSLGWGQGSETQYF. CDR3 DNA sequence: TGTGCCAGCAGTTTAGGTTGGGGACAAGGGTCAGAGACCCAGTACTTC.